The present TCR beta chain was sequenced within a study of regulatory T cells in long-lasting Graves disease (dated by TCRdb to about 2021). General notes on the study: Patients with newly diagnosed Graves' disease had been on antithyroid drugs for under 3 months. Persistent Graves' disease patients were compared with newly diagnosed Graves' disease patients by peripheral blood TCR sequencing and RNA sequencing. The study was registered as a clinical trial and conducted in China. TCR sequencing covered about 13 persistent and approximately 20 newly diagnosed Graves' disease patients, around 35 samples in total.

General conclusions and limits of the study: The small sample size was acknowledged by the authors as a limitation that may reduce accuracy. Preferential use of TRBV28, TRBJ1-2 and TRBJ2-5 was observed in persistent disease, whereas TRBV20-1 and TRBJ2-1 were favored in newly diagnosed disease. Sequencing and analysis were restricted to the TCR beta chain. Persistent Graves' disease patients showed lower TCR Shannon entropy and fewer highly expanded clones than newly diagnosed patients, suggesting clonal expansion. The study examined only peripheral blood because the primary lesion, thyroid tissue, could not be accessed. A larger number of public clonotypes was shared among persistent patients (fewer than 3,000) than among newly diagnosed patients (roughly 930).

This clonotype appeared a few times. The antigen it recognizes is unknown. No much larger clonotype is one base removed from it; base qualities were not supplied. The CDR3 measures 11 amino acids from cysteine to phenylalanine. Of the read, only the CDR3 DNA is kept; its 33 bases are in frame from base 1. V lost 5 bases and J lost 8 bases; the stretch between them is 7 bases long. The time point label, read with the paper, signifies: newly diagnosed GD, antithyroid drugs for less than 3 months. For both TCR sequencing and RNA sequencing, RNA was extracted from PBMCs in TRIzol. The diagnosis of Graves' disease was made according to American Thyroid Association guidelines. Patients for the study were recruited at an endocrinology department in Xi'an, China. Each patient gave approximately 10 milliliters of peripheral blood, collected in an EDTA anticoagulant tube. PBMCs were isolated by Ficoll Paque Plus density gradient separation without further T cell sorting. An Agilent 2100 Bioanalyzer and agarose gel were used to check RNA quality, and a NanoDrop 2000 was used to measure RNA concentration.

Library preparation employed multiplex PCR. Sequenced using an Illumina HiSeq 4000. iRepertoire HTBI primers and Arm-PCR amplification of CDR3 regions were used to construct TCR beta libraries. Before sequencing, the PCR products underwent gel purification. The study's own analysis went as follows. Gene usage analysis of CDR3 amino acid clonotypes used the 60 to 80 TRBV and 14 to 15 TRBJ segments found across samples. COPE and FqMerger were used to merge the filtered high-quality paired reads into contigs. BLAST was used to align contigs to IMGT TRBV, TRBD and TRBJ reference genes, with CDR3 defined following IMGT. Any clonotype with a frequency above 0.1% was classified as a highly expanded clone. Shannon entropy served as the measure of repertoire diversity, while the Gini coefficient captured V-J evenness. A clonotype was considered public if more than one individual shared it. TCRdb reran the public reads through fastp at Q25 and MiXCR, keeping productive beta chains. Entries that share a CDR3 protein sequence are merged under the most common genes and DNA. The V and J calls and clone size are TCRdb's, not the authors'. Present in this sample are approximately 270,000 distinct CDR3 sequences, around a sixth of which were seen just once. The top ten clonotypes cover around 15% of the sample.

The sample was also reused in another study, on T cells in Graves' hyperthyroidism and ophthalmopathy. From the second report: A patient counted as having stable Graves' hyperthyroidism if no progression to ophthalmopathy occurred over 18 months of follow-up. The hyperthyroidism patients were between 18 and 65 years old and newly diagnosed, with a disease duration of less than 2 months. The study excluded patients with uncontrolled infections, other autoimmune diseases, pregnancy or lactation. Diagnoses were based on clinical symptoms, serum thyroxine and TRAb, thyroid ultrasound and orbital computed tomography. The TCR CDR3 was subjected to a first round of RT-PCR using the HTBI primer set and the Qiagen OneStep RT-PCR kit. Blood samples also contained most of the expanded thyroid clonotypes (frequency above 0.001), which suggests that blood repertoires may reflect thyroid immune responses. A model built on a 13 V-J signature distinguished ophthalmopathy from stable hyperthyroidism, reaching around 88% sensitivity and approximately 81% specificity in cross-validation and 80%/75% in testing. In validation, progression to ophthalmopathy was predicted by the model with 70.59% sensitivity and 72% to 85% specificity, a median of around 5.9 months before onset. A discovery cohort of about a hundred patients, 43 with Graves' ophthalmopathy and fewer than 65 with stable Graves' hyperthyroidism, was used to find distinguishing TCR V-J signatures. Prospective prediction of ophthalmopathy was tested in an independent validation cohort of 18 to 20 hyperthyroidism patients and 17 patients who later progressed to ophthalmopathy. The approximately 90 discovery patients were randomly split 7:3 into training and test sets. The study also compared thyroid tissue and blood T-cell repertoires from more than five Graves' hyperthyroidism patients. Once sampling was done, hyperthyroidism patients were given methimazole at a starting dose of 30 mg daily, whereas ophthalmopathy patients were given high-dose intravenous methylprednisolone. A second multiplex PCR round built the libraries, followed by size selection and purification. Sequencing of the libraries was done on an Illumina HiSeq2000 using paired-end 100 bp reads. SOAPnuke was used to process the raw data, throwing out any read that contained adapters or uncalled bases, had a mean Phred below 15, or lacked an exact constant-primer or identifier match. High-quality paired reads were merged with COPE v1.2.5, and unique nucleotide sequences were defined as clonotypes. MiTCR v1.1 was used to align the clonotypes against IMGT TRBV, TRBD and TRBJ reference segments. Only V-J combinations with frequency above 0.0001, covering 99% to 99.2% of repertoires, were analysed. The TCS score was defined as F50 (clonal expansion) divided by E x V (chaos), with BLOSUM62-based TCRdist calculated between CDR3 peptides within each V-J. Welch's t-statistics and random forest reduced several hundred V-J features to 13, which were used in a naive Bayes classifier (R e1071). Sample size was not statistically predetermined, and blinding of investigators to group allocation was not performed. According to the paper, TCR Vbeta CDR3 sequencing was carried out on roughly 130 peripheral blood samples, which came from under 50 ophthalmopathy, around 74 hyperthyroidism and some 17 progressor patients.

Sequencing was performed on peripheral blood mononuclear cells (PBMCs), taken at new diagnosis, from a patient treated with antithyroid drugs. The source is a woman in her twenties or thirties with Graves disease. Donor details come from another sample of the same person, matched by shared clones. This chain joins TRBV12-3 or TRBV12-4 to TRBJ2-1; the D segment could be TRBD2, given 5 matching bases. The CDR3 is CASSRADEQFF. DNA sequence: TGTGCCAGCAGTAGAGCGGATGAGCAGTTCTTC.